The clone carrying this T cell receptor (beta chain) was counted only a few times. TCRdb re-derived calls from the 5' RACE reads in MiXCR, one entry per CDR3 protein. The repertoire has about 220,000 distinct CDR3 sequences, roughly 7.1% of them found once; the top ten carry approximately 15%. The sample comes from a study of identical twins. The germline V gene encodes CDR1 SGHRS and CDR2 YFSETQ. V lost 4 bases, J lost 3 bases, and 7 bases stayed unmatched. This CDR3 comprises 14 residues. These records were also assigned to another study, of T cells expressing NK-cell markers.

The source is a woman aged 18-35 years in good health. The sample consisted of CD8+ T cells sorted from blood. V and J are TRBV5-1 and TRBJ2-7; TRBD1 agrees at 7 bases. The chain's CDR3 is CASSAPGQNYEQYF. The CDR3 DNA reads TGCGCCAGCAGCGCCCCGGGACAGAACTACGAGCAGTACTTC.